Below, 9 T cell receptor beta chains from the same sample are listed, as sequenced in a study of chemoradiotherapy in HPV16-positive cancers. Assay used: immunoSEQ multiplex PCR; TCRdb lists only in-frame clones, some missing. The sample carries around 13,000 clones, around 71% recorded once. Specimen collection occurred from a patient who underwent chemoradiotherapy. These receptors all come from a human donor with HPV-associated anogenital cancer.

The chain's CDR3 is CASSLGRSNQPQHF. The CDR3 DNA reads TGTGCCAGCAGCTTAGGCAGGAGTAATCAGCCCCAGCATTTT. This sequence joins TRBV13 and TRBJ1-5; no reliable D call. CDR1 and CDR2 (germline): PRHDT, FYEKMQ (reference sequence). The CDR3 is 14 residues long. Trimming left V 0 bases short and J 4 bases short, with 7 bases between.

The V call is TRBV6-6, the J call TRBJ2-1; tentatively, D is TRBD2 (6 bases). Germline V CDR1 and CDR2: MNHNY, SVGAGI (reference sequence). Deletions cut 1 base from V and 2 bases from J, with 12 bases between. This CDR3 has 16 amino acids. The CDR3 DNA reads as TGTGCCAGCAGTTACTTGGGCGGGGACGCCTACAATGAGCAGTTCTTC. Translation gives CASSYLGGDAYNEQFF.

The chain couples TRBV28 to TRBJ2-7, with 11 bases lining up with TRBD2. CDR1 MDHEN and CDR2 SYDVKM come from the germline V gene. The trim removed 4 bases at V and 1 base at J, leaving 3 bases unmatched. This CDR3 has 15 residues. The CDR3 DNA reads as TGTGCCAGCAGTTCTCTAGCGGGGGGATCCTACGAGCAGTACTTC. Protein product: CASSSLAGGSYEQYF.

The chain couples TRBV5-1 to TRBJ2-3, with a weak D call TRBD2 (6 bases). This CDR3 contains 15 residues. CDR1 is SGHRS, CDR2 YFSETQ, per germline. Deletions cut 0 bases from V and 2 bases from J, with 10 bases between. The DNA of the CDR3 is TGCGCCAGCAGCTTGGATAGCGGAATCACAGATACGCAGTATTTT. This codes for CASSLDSGITDTQYF.

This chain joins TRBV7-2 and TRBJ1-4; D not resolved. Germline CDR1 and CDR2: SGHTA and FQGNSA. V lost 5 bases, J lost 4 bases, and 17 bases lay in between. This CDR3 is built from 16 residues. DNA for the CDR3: TGTGCCAGCAGCCGAGGTCCGGCCACTAATAATGAAAAACTGTTTTTT. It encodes CASSRGPATNNEKLFF.

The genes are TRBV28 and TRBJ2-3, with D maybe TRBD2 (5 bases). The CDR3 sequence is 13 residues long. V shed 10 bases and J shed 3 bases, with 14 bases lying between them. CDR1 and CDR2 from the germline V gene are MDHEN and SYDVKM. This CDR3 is CATKWGVTDTQYF. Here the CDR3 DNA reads TGTGCCACCAAATGGGGAGTAACAGATACGCAGTATTTT.

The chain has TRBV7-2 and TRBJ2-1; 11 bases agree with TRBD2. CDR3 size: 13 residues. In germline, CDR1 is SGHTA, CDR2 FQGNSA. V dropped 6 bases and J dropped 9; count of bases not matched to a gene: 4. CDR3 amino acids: CASRSSGRVEQFF. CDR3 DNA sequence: TGTGCCAGCAGGAGTAGCGGGAGGGTTGAGCAGTTCTTC.

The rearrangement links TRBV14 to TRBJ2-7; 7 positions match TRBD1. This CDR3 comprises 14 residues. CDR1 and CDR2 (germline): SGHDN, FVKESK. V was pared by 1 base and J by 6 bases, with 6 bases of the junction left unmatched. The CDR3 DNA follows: TGTGCCAGCAGCCAAGCCATACAGGGGATCGAGCAGTACTTC. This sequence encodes CASSQAIQGIEQYF.

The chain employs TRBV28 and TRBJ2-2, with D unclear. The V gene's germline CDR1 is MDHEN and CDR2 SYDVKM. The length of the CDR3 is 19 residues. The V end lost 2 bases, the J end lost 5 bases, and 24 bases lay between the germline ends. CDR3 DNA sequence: TGTGCCAGCAGTTTACCCTACAAGTGGGGTAATCGGTTTACCGGGGAGCTGTTTTTT. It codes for CASSLPYKWGNRFTGELFF.